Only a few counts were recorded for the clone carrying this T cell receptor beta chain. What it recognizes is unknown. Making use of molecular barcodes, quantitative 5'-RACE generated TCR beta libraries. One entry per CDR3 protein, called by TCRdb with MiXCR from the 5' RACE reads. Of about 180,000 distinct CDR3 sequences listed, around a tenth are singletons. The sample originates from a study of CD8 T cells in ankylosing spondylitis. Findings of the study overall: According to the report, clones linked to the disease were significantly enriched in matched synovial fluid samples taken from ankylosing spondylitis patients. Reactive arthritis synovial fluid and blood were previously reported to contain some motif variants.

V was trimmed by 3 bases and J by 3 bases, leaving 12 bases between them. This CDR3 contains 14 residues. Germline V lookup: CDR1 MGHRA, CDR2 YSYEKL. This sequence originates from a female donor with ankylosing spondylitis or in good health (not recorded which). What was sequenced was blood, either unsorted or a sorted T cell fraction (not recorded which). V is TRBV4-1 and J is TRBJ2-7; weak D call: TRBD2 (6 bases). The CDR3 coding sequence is TGCGCCAGCAGCCATCCGACTAGGGTCTACGAGCAGTACTTC. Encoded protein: CASSHPTRVYEQYF.